This T cell receptor beta chain was captured in a study of blood T cells in healthy people across ages. Together with a sample-barcoded 5' primer, a J-beta primer mix was included in a second PCR lasting roughly 6 to 12 cycles. A tag from a template-switch adaptor with 12 random nucleotides marked each cDNA molecule. MiXCR, run by TCRdb on the 5' RACE reads, gives a single entry per CDR3 protein. The sample carries about 730,000 distinct CDR3 sequences, roughly 47% recorded once. Trimming removed 2 bases at V and 6 bases at J, with 18 bases between. This CDR3 contains 16 residues. Germline assignment: CDR1 LGHNA and CDR2 YSLEER.

The receptor comes from a woman aged 60-75 years in good health. Sequencing was carried out using blood. The chain combines TRBV4-3 with TRBJ2-3; D possibly uses TRBD1 or TRBD2 (5 bases each). The CDR3 protein is CASSQRVAPEGDTQYF. The CDR3 nucleotides are TGCGCCAGCAGCCAACGGGTAGCGCCCGAGGGGGATACGCAGTATTTT.